This passage covers 25 T cell receptor beta chains from one sample sequenced in a study of post-analysis software for immune sequencing data. General study results and limits: Controls had lower frequencies than patients of a handful of TRBV segments, which included TRBV5-6, TRBV5-1 and TRBV20-1.

Their specific antigens are unknown. Each TCR beta cDNA library carried unique molecular identifiers. Each CDR3 protein gets one entry after TCRdb re-called the PCR reads with MiXCR. Of around 700,000 distinct CDR3 sequences in the sample, around 60% are singletons; the top ten hold about 11%. The specimen was blood. All receptors come from a girl aged 2-10 years with multiple sclerosis.

CDR3 loop: CSAFLLAGGPETQYF. The CDR3 coding sequence is TGCAGTGCTTTTTTACTAGCGGGAGGGCCGGAGACCCAGTACTTC. V is TRBV20-1 and J is TRBJ2-5; 13 nucleotides match TRBD2. V was clipped by 5 bases and J by 5 bases; unmatched bases: 8. CDR1 is DFQATT, CDR2 SNEGSKA, per germline (reference sequence). The CDR3 is 15 residues long.

The sample holds a few counts of this clonotype. The chain has TRBV20-1 and TRBJ2-7; 11 bases map to TRBD1. The CDR3 runs to 16 residues. The germline V gene encodes CDR1 DFQATT and CDR2 SNEGSKA (reference sequence). Trimming at V came to 0 bases and at J to 4 bases, leaving 8 bases not matched to a gene. The CDR3 nucleotides are TGCAGTGCTAGAGAAGGGACAGGGGGTCTTGATTACGAGCAGTACTTC. It is translated as CSAREGTGGLDYEQYF.

This clonotype was observed a handful of times. V is TRBV5-4 and J is TRBJ2-5; a weak D match, TRBD2 (6 bases). The CDR3 has 17 residues. V was pared by 0 bases and J by 4 bases, with 19 bases between. The germline V gene encodes CDR1 SGHNT and CDR2 YYREEE (reference sequence). This CDR3 reads CASSLVVRDPTGETQYF. The CDR3 bases are TGTGCCAGCAGCTTGGTAGTGCGGGATCCCACCGGAGAGACCCAGTACTTC. Looking up the rest from reference TRBV5-4 and TRBJ2-5 gives the full variable domain: ETGVTQSPTHLIKTRGQQVTLRCSSQSGHNTVSWYQQALGQGPQFIFQYYREEENGRGNFPPRFSGLQFPNYSSELNVNALELDDSALYLCASSLVVRDPTGETQYFGPGTRLLVL.

The rearrangement links TRBV27 to TRBJ2-5; TRBD2 is a possible D gene (6 bases). Germline assignment: CDR1 MNHEY and CDR2 SMNVEV (reference sequence). The V end was cut by 3 bases, the J end by 2 bases, with 16 bases between. The CDR3 length is 16 residues. Here the CDR3 reads CASSLWRGAGQETQYF. CDR3 nucleotides: TGTGCCAGCAGTTTGTGGAGGGGCGCTGGACAAGAGACCCAGTACTTC.

The sample holds a few counts of this clonotype. The chain joins TRBV25-1 to TRBJ1-5; 8 positions agree with TRBD1. The CDR3 has 14 amino acids. Germline-derived CDR1 and CDR2 are MGHDK and SYGVNS. V trimming: 5 bases; J trimming: 4 bases; junction bases outside the gene matches: 4. The DNA for the CDR3 is TGTGCCAGCAGTAAGACAGGGGATAATCAGCCCCAGCATTTT. Its protein is CASSKTGDNQPQHF.

This clonotype was detected only a few times. V and J are TRBV6-6 and TRBJ2-1, with TRBD1 as a possible D gene (5 bases). This CDR3 contains 14 residues. Looked up from germline, CDR1 is MNHNY and CDR2 is SVGAGI (reference sequence). The V and J ends lost 4 bases and 8 bases respectively, with 15 bases between them. CDR3 coding DNA: TGTGCCAGCAGTTCCAGGGCTATCGCCCATGAGCAGTTCTTC. This encodes CASSSRAIAHEQFF.

This chain uses TRBV29-1 with TRBJ1-3, with D unclear. Germline V CDR1 and CDR2: SQVTM, ANQGSEA. The germline V and J ends were trimmed by 3 bases and 4 bases, with 10 bases remaining between them. This CDR3 is 13 amino acids long. The CDR3 DNA is TGCAGCGTTGACGCTGGGAAGGGAAACACCATATATTTT. It codes for CSVDAGKGNTIYF.

This chain connects TRBV7-2 to TRBJ1-1; a possible D gene is TRBD1 (5 bases). The V and J ends lost 6 bases and 1 base respectively, with 9 bases between them. Germline V gene data show CDR1 as SGHTA and CDR2 as FQGNSA. The CDR3 is 13 residues long. CDR3 in amino acids: CASRPGQNTEAFF. CDR3 sequence (DNA): TGTGCCAGCAGACCCGGACAGAACACTGAAGCTTTCTTT.

This clonotype turned up a few times. J is TRBJ2-1 and V is TRBV10-3; D is unresolved. Trimming stripped 4 bases from V and 6 bases from J, with 16 bases between. The CDR3 loop spans 15 amino acids. Germline V lookup: CDR1 ENHRY, CDR2 SYGVKD. CDR3 nucleotides: TGTGCCATCAGTGTCGGGCGGCAGACGACCAATGAGCAGTTCTTC. Residues: CAISVGRQTTNEQFF.

The rearrangement links TRBV6-1 to TRBJ2-3, with D unclear. This CDR3 is 16 amino acids long. Per the germline V gene, CDR1 is MNHNS and CDR2 is SASEGT. Trimming shortened V by 2 bases and J by 1 base, and 13 bases separated the two germline ends. Written as DNA, the CDR3 is TGTGCCAGCAGTGAAAATGGGTCTGCGGGCACAGATACGCAGTATTTT. It specifies CASSENGSAGTDTQYF.

V and J are TRBV2 and TRBJ2-1; D ambiguous. V lost 4 bases to trimming and J lost 8 bases, with 9 bases between them. The CDR3 runs 12 residues. In germline, CDR1 is SNHLY, CDR2 FYNNEI. CDR3 DNA: TGTGCCAGCAGTGTACGTGGCGATGAGCAGTTCTTC. Its protein product is CASSVRGDEQFF.

The chain couples TRBV4-3 to TRBJ2-1; 7 bases line up with TRBD2. The V and J ends lost 1 base and 4 bases, in that order; junction bases with no gene match: 7. Germline loops: CDR1 LGHNA, CDR2 YSLEER. The CDR3 has 16 residues. DNA of the CDR3: TGCGCCAGCAGCCAAGGGGGACTAACCTATTACAATGAGCAGTTCTTC. Translated: CASSQGGLTYYNEQFF.

The chain employs TRBV7-9 and TRBJ2-7, with D possibly matching TRBD1 (5 bases). The end of the DNA is better explained by TRBJ2-5, so the J call may be wrong. This CDR3 spans 14 amino acids. Germline CDR1 and CDR2: SEHNR and FQNEAQ (reference sequence). CDR3 residues: CASSPMGLEETQYF. The CDR3 DNA reads TGTGCCAGCAGCCCAATGGGGCTAGAGGAGACCCAGTACTTC.

The chain is built from TRBV5-4 and TRBJ1-6; 7 bases are a match to TRBD1. The V gene end was trimmed by 0 bases and the J gene end by 9 bases; junction bases not matched to a gene: 9. The CDR3 runs 16 residues. CDR1 and CDR2 from the germline V gene are SGHNT and YYREEE (reference sequence). The DNA for the CDR3 is TGTGCCAGCAGCTTGGACAGGGGTGACCTGGGTTCACCCCTCCACTTT. Translating gives CASSLDRGDLGSPLHF.

This sequence joins TRBV10-3 and TRBJ2-3, with no clear D. This CDR3 is built from 16 residues. Germline V gives CDR1 ENHRY, CDR2 SYGVKD. Trimming cost V 6 bases and J 4 bases, with 20 bases left between them. Here the CDR3 reads CAISAISSASPDTQYF. Written as DNA, the CDR3 is TGTGCCATCAGCGCCATTAGCAGCGCCTCCCCAGATACGCAGTATTTT.

This chain connects TRBV11-2 to TRBJ2-1; no definite D call. Trimming removed 1 base from V and 12 bases from J, with 16 bases in between. Germline V CDR1 and CDR2: SGHAT, FQNNGV. The CDR3 consists of 14 residues. Here the CDR3 reads CASSLGISARRQFF. The CDR3 DNA follows: TGTGCCAGCAGCTTAGGGATTAGTGCCAGGAGGCAGTTCTTC.

V usage is TRBV25-1 and J usage is TRBJ2-1; D unclear. Germline CDR1 is MGHDK and CDR2 is SYGVNS. Trimming removed 2 bases at V and 10 bases at J, with 9 bases between. This CDR3 comprises 12 residues. The CDR3 coding sequence is TGTGCCAGCAGTGAACGCATCGGGGAGCAGTTCTTC. Translated, it gives CASSERIGEQFF.

The chain joins TRBV4-1 to TRBJ2-2; either TRBD1 or TRBD2 may supply D (6 bases each). The CDR3 has 19 residues. Germline CDR1 is MGHRA and CDR2 is YSYEKL. The germline V and J ends were trimmed by 3 bases and 0 bases, with 20 bases remaining between them. The DNA of the CDR3 is TGCGCCAGCAGCCAGGACCTCGCCGGGGGCAGCGCGAACACCGGGGAGCTGTTTTTT. Translation gives CASSQDLAGGSANTGELFF.

A note on this clonotype: A junction end diverges from the germline sequence, so it may reflect a read error. The V gene is TRBV7-2, the J gene TRBJ2-3; D may be TRBD1 (5 bases). Germline V gene lookup returns CDR1 SGHTA and CDR2 FQGNSA. The CDR3 has 15 amino acids. In DNA form, the CDR3 reads TGTGCCAGCAGCTTAGCCTCAGGGTACACAGATGCGCAGTATTTT. Amino acid sequence: CASSLASGYTDAQYF.

This clonotype is a singleton in its sample. The rearrangement links TRBV3-1 to TRBJ2-1, with D possibly matching TRBD2 (5 bases). Germline V lookup: CDR1 LGHDT, CDR2 YNNKEL (reference sequence). Trimming removed 4 bases at V and 13 bases at J, with 20 bases between. The CDR3 sequence is 14 residues long. CDR3 loop: CASSPDSALETQFF. The CDR3 nucleotides are TGTGCCAGCAGCCCGGACTCCGCTCTGGAGACCCAGTTCTTC.

The sample holds a few counts of this clonotype. The chain couples TRBV5-1 to TRBJ2-1; 7 positions agree with TRBD1. CDR1 is SGHRS and CDR2 is YFSETQ in the germline V gene. The CDR3 spans 15 residues. With V trimmed by 4 bases and J by 5 bases, 9 bases remained unmatched. CDR3 in amino acids: CASSLLGTEDNEQFF. The CDR3 DNA sequence: TGCGCCAGCAGCCTACTCGGGACAGAGGACAATGAGCAGTTCTTC.

The V gene is TRBV6-6, the J gene TRBJ2-5; D is unclear. The end of the DNA aligns better with TRBJ2-7, so the J call may be wrong. Germline values: CDR1 MNHNY, CDR2 SVGAGI (reference sequence). This CDR3 is built from 12 residues. The CDR3 sequence is CASRGLTYEQYF. In DNA form, the CDR3 reads TGTGCCAGCAGGGGCCTGACCTACGAGCAGTACTTC.

A few counts support this clonotype. This chain joins TRBV7-2 and TRBJ2-3; possible D gene TRBD1, 6 bases. V lost 4 bases to trimming and J lost 1 base, with 15 bases between them. CDR3 length: 16 amino acids. From germline, CDR1 is SGHTA and CDR2 FQGNSA. CDR3 residues: CASSSALGAGTDTQYF. Here the CDR3 DNA reads TGTGCCAGCAGCTCAGCGCTGGGGGCCGGCACAGATACGCAGTATTTT.

The chain employs TRBV4-1 and TRBJ1-1; 9 positions match TRBD1. After removal of 6 bases from V and 5 bases from J, the junction contained 4 bases not matched to a gene. CDR3 size: 13 residues. CDR1 is MGHRA and CDR2 is YSYEKL in the germline V gene. CDR3 in amino acids: CASRLGTGTEAFF. The CDR3 nucleotides are TGCGCCAGCAGACTTGGGACAGGGACTGAAGCTTTCTTT.

This clonotype was counted a few times. The chain combines TRBV7-2 with TRBJ2-7, with a weak D call TRBD1 (5 bases). Germline V gene data show CDR1 as SGHTA and CDR2 as FQGNSA. Trimming removed 2 bases from V and 2 bases from J, with 10 bases in between. CDR3 size: 14 residues. CDR3 protein: CASSLRDRTYEQYF. CDR3 DNA sequence: TGTGCCAGCAGCTTAAGAGACAGAACCTACGAGCAGTACTTC. Full variable domain (rest looked up from reference TRBV7-2 and TRBJ2-7): GAGVSQSPSNKVTEKGKDVELRCDPISGHTALYWYRQSLGQGLEFLIYFQGNSAPDKSGLPSDRFSAERTGGSVSTLTIQRTQQEDSAVYLCASSLRDRTYEQYFGPGTRLTVT.